These T cell receptor beta chains were read from a single sample in a study of human T cells and chemical hapten exposure. TCRdb independently ran MiXCR on the RACE reads; one entry per CDR3 protein. The data contain around 130,000 distinct CDR3 sequences, approximately 9% of them singletons. The source material was whole blood. The receptor set was obtained from a male donor in good health. Some clones in this sample may be carry-over from other donors' samples. The CDR3 runs from the conserved cysteine through the conserved F or W. A D gene is named only where the DNA matches it firmly. Part of the rows lack a size; the others show once, few, many or a class for expanded clones.

d_call,clone_size,cdr3_length,v_call,j_call,cdr3_aa,cdr3_nt
-,few,16,TRBV20-1,TRBJ2-3,CSARDLPTPILDTQYF,TGCAGTGCTAGAGATCTCCCGACACCAATACTAGATACGCAGTATTTT
-,few,13,TRBV7-7,TRBJ1-1,CASSLAVGTEAFF,TGTGCCAGCAGCTTAGCGGTTGGGACTGAAGCTTTCTTT
TRBD1,few,15,TRBV9,TRBJ2-7,CASSPVRDRAHEQYF,TGTGCCAGCAGCCCAGTCCGGGACAGGGCCCACGAGCAGTACTTC
-,-,16,TRBV11-2,TRBJ1-2,CASSPPDGWRNYGYTF,TGTGCCAGCAGCCCCCCGGACGGCTGGAGGAACTATGGCTACACCTTC
-,many,14,TRBV4-3,TRBJ1-4,CASSQEGGGEKLFF,TGCGCCAGCAGCCAAGAAGGAGGAGGTGAAAAACTGTTTTTT
-,-,12,TRBV7-9,TRBJ1-1,CASSFPDTEAFF,TGTGCCAGCAGCTTTCCTGACACTGAAGCTTTCTTT
-,-,14,TRBV12-3/TRBV12-4,TRBJ2-7,CASSLLGLGFEQYF,TGTGCCAGCAGTTTACTGGGGTTGGGGTTCGAGCAGTACTTC
TRBD1,few,15,TRBV3-1,TRBJ1-2,CASSRTGLTPYGYTF,TGTGCCAGCAGCCGGACAGGTCTCACCCCGTATGGCTACACCTTC
-,many,14,TRBV11-2,TRBJ2-7,CASSPLRTAYEQYF,TGTGCCAGCAGCCCGTTACGGACAGCCTACGAGCAGTACTTC
-,-,14,TRBV10-3,TRBJ2-5,CAISELQGRETQYF,TGTGCCATCAGTGAACTACAGGGTCGGGAGACCCAGTACTTC
TRBD1,-,14,TRBV12-3/TRBV12-4,TRBJ1-5,CASRQTGVNQPQHF,TGTGCCAGCAGACAAACAGGGGTCAATCAGCCCCAGCATTTT
TRBD1,-,17,TRBV10-3,TRBJ1-2,CAISGQDRGGSNYGYTF,TGTGCCATCAGTGGACAGGACAGGGGGGGCTCTAACTATGGCTACACCTTC
TRBD2,many,15,TRBV12-3/TRBV12-4,TRBJ2-3,CASGMTSGSTDTQYF,TGTGCCAGCGGAATGACTAGCGGTAGCACAGATACGCAGTATTTT
TRBD2,few,18,TRBV3-1,TRBJ2-3,CASSQETSGRILTDTQYF,TGTGCCAGCAGCCAAGAAACTAGCGGGAGAATCCTCACAGATACGCAGTATTTT
TRBD1,few,13,TRBV19,TRBJ1-1,CASSGTGRAEAFF,TGTGCCAGTAGTGGGACAGGGCGGGCTGAAGCTTTCTTT
TRBD2,-,15,TRBV18,TRBJ2-7,CASSATPGTSVEQYF,TGTGCCAGCTCAGCCACTCCCGGGACTAGCGTCGAGCAGTACTTC
-,few,16,TRBV9,TRBJ2-2,CASSVRRAGDTGELFF,TGTGCCAGCAGCGTACGCAGGGCCGGGGACACCGGGGAGCTGTTTTTT
TRBD1,many,18,TRBV3-1,TRBJ1-6,CASSQRSGQFGQISPLHF,TGTGCCAGCAGCCAAAGATCGGGACAGTTCGGTCAGATTTCACCCCTCCACTTT
-,many,15,TRBV29-1,TRBJ2-7,CSVEGTDPKEDEQYF,TGCAGCGTTGAAGGGACAGACCCTAAGGAGGACGAGCAGTACTTC
-,-,14,TRBV6-5,TRBJ1-1,CASSYGRRGSEAFF,TGTGCCAGCAGTTACGGGCGCAGGGGTTCTGAAGCTTTCTTT
TRBD1,many,15,TRBV5-1,TRBJ2-7,CASSLADRAWGEQYF,TGCGCCAGCAGCTTGGCCGACAGGGCCTGGGGGGAGCAGTACTTC
-,-,15,TRBV11-1,TRBJ1-1,CASSLWLDENTEAFF,TGTGCCAGCAGCTTATGGCTGGACGAGAACACTGAAGCTTTCTTT
TRBD1,-,12,TRBV18,TRBJ1-2,CASSPWGQEVTF,TGTGCCAGCTCACCCTGGGGACAGGAGGTCACCTTC
-,few,16,TRBV6-2/TRBV6-3,TRBJ2-2,CASSYYGSFVTGELFF,TGTGCCAGCAGTTACTATGGTAGCTTCGTCACCGGGGAGCTGTTTTTT
-,-,14,TRBV12-3/TRBV12-4,TRBJ2-7,CASSRSTASYEQYF,TGTGCCAGCAGCCGCTCGACAGCTTCCTACGAGCAGTACTTC
TRBD2,few,17,TRBV7-2,TRBJ2-7,CASSLPGLAGEPYEQYF,TGTGCCAGCAGCTTGCCGGGACTAGCGGGGGAACCCTACGAGCAGTACTTC
-,few,11,TRBV6-2/TRBV6-3,TRBJ2-1,CASSYSQEQFF,TGTGCCAGCAGTTACTCCCAGGAGCAGTTCTTC
-,few,15,TRBV20-1,TRBJ1-6,CSASFTVRGNSPLHF,TGCAGTGCTAGTTTTACGGTGAGGGGGAATTCACCCCTCCACTTT
-,many,15,TRBV6-5,TRBJ1-4,CASSQTTTGFEKLFF,TGTGCCAGCAGTCAAACAACTACAGGTTTTGAAAAACTGTTTTTT
TRBD2,few,17,TRBV7-9,TRBJ2-3,CASSATSGGKPTDTQYF,TGTGCCAGCAGCGCAACTAGCGGGGGAAAACCCACAGATACGCAGTATTTT
TRBD2,-,16,TRBV27,TRBJ2-1,CASSWRSGSSYNEQFF,TGTGCCAGCAGCTGGCGAAGCGGGAGTTCCTACAATGAGCAGTTCTTC
-,-,14,TRBV2,TRBJ2-2,CASIRGANTGELFF,TGTGCCAGCATACGAGGTGCGAACACCGGGGAGCTGTTTTTT
TRBD1,few,15,TRBV5-1,TRBJ1-1,CASSLTGGGFDEAFF,TGCGCCAGCAGCCTGACAGGGGGTGGGTTTGATGAAGCTTTCTTT
TRBD1,few,14,TRBV19,TRBJ2-3,CASTDRGFGDTQYF,TGTGCCAGTACGGACAGGGGGTTTGGAGATACGCAGTATTTT
-,few,14,TRBV20-1,TRBJ2-5,CSASPLRGGETQYF,TGCAGTGCCTCCCCACTAAGGGGGGGAGAGACCCAGTACTTC
-,many,15,TRBV27,TRBJ2-2,CASSLVAENTGELFF,TGTGCCAGCAGTTTAGTCGCAGAGAACACCGGGGAGCTGTTTTTT
TRBD1,many,13,TRBV3-1,TRBJ2-7,CASSEDRTYEQYF,TGTGCCAGCAGCGAGGACAGGACCTACGAGCAGTACTTC
TRBD1,many,17,TRBV20-1,TRBJ1-1,CSARSEGTGPWNPEAFF,TGCAGTGCTAGAAGTGAGGGGACAGGGCCGTGGAATCCAGAAGCTTTCTTT
TRBD1,-,15,TRBV5-1,TRBJ2-4,CASSTHRGDKNIQYF,TGCGCCAGCAGCACACACAGGGGTGACAAAAACATTCAGTACTTC
-,many,15,TRBV11-2,TRBJ2-7,CASSPSAALGTEQYF,TGTGCCAGCAGCCCTAGTGCGGCGCTAGGGACCGAGCAGTACTTC
TRBD1,few,13,TRBV14,TRBJ2-7,CASTKTGHYEQYF,TGTGCCAGCACAAAGACAGGGCATTACGAGCAGTACTTC
TRBD2,-,15,TRBV9,TRBJ2-1,CASSVGLAVYNEQFF,TGTGCCAGCAGCGTAGGACTAGCGGTTTACAATGAGCAGTTCTTC
TRBD2,once,18,TRBV6-5,TRBJ2-1,CASSLWGTSTRSYNEQFF,TGTGCCAGCAGTTTATGGGGGACTAGCACGCGCTCCTACAATGAGCAGTTCTTC
TRBD1,many,13,TRBV5-1,TRBJ2-5,CASSSGQGETQYF,TGCGCCAGCAGCTCCGGACAGGGTGAGACCCAGTACTTC
TRBD1,few,14,TRBV6-1,TRBJ1-5,CASGRQGGNQPQHF,TGTGCCAGCGGAAGACAGGGGGGCAATCAGCCCCAGCATTTT
-,-,12,TRBV6-5,TRBJ2-7,CASSSRPGGQYF,TGTGCCAGCAGTTCGCGCCCCGGAGGCCAGTACTTC
-,-,13,TRBV12-3/TRBV12-4,TRBJ2-3,CASSPSYPDTQYF,TGTGCCAGCAGTCCTAGTTACCCAGATACGCAGTATTTT
-,-,14,TRBV12-5,TRBJ1-2,CASGLVLSEYGYTF,TGTGCTAGTGGTTTGGTACTCTCGGAATATGGCTACACCTTC
TRBD2,-,14,TRBV20-1,TRBJ2-1,CSASGRGTYNEQFF,TGCAGTGCCAGCGGGAGAGGAACCTACAATGAGCAGTTCTTC
TRBD2,-,15,TRBV11-2,TRBJ2-1,CASSLPSGSVHEQFF,TGTGCCAGCAGCTTACCTAGCGGGAGTGTCCATGAGCAGTTCTTC
-,-,14,TRBV20-1,TRBJ2-1,CSAPGGRGLNEQFF,TGCAGTGCCCCTGGGGGTCGCGGACTCAATGAGCAGTTCTTC
-,few,16,TRBV7-2,TRBJ2-7,CASSLTGEGVLREQYF,TGTGCCAGCAGCTTAACGGGTGAAGGTGTCCTTCGTGAGCAGTACTTC
TRBD1,few,15,TRBV5-1,TRBJ2-7,CASRLDPGTGNEQYF,TGCGCCAGCAGGCTTGACCCAGGGACAGGGAACGAGCAGTACTTC
-,many,15,TRBV7-2,TRBJ2-4,CASSPPGLAKNIQYF,TGTGCCAGCAGCCCCCCGGGACTAGCCAAAAACATTCAGTACTTC
TRBD1,few,13,TRBV29-1,TRBJ1-1,CSVTRQGNTEAFF,TGCAGCGTTACAAGACAGGGGAACACTGAAGCTTTCTTT
-,few,11,TRBV29-1,TRBJ2-3,CSAVWADTQYF,TGCAGCGCTGTATGGGCCGATACGCAGTATTTT
TRBD2,many,15,TRBV29-1,TRBJ2-3,CSVVWLAGGGDTQYF,TGCAGCGTTGTATGGCTAGCGGGGGGAGGAGATACGCAGTATTTT
TRBD2,many,15,TRBV7-9,TRBJ2-3,CASSLEGTNTDTQYF,TGTGCCAGCAGCTTAGAGGGGACTAACACAGATACGCAGTATTTT
-,-,15,TRBV5-1,TRBJ1-4,CASSSDGTTNEKLFF,TGCGCCAGCAGCTCCGACGGGACAACTAATGAAAAACTGTTTTTT
TRBD1,many,13,TRBV10-3,TRBJ2-1,CAIRGTGNDEQFF,TGTGCCATCAGGGGGACAGGGAACGATGAGCAGTTCTTC